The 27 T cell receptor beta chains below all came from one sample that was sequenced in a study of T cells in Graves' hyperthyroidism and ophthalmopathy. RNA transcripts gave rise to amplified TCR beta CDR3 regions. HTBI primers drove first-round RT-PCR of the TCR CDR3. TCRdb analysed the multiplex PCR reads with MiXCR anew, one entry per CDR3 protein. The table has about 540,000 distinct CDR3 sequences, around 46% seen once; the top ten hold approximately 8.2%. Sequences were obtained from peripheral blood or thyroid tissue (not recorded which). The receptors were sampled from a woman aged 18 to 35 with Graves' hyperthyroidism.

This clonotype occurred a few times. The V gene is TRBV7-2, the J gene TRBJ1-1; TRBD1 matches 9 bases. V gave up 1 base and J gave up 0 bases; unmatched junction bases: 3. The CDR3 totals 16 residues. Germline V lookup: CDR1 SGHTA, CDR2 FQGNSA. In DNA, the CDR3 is TGTGCCAGCAGCTTAGGAGACAGGGGGATGAACACTGAAGCTTTCTTT. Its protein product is CASSLGDRGMNTEAFF.

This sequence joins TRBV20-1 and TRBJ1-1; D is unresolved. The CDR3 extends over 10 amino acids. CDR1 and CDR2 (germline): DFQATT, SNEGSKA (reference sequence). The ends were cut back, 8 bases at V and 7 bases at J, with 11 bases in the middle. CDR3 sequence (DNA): TGCAGTTTCTTATCCCGTGAAGCTTTCTTT. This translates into CSFLSREAFF.

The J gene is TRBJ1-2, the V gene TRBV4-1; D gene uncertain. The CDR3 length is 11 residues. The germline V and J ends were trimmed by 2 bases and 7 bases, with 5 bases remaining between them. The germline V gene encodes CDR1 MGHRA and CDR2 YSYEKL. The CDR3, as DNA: TGCGCCAGCAGCCAAATGAGTGGCTACACCTTC. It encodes CASSQMSGYTF.

In nucleotides, the CDR3 is TGTGCCAGCAGAGATCTAGCGCTCAACGAGCAGTACTTC. This translates into CASRDLALNEQYF. The chain has TRBV10-3 and TRBJ2-7; D perhaps matches TRBD2 (6 bases). Germline V gives CDR1 ENHRY, CDR2 SYGVKD. This CDR3 region has 13 residues. Trimming pared 10 bases from V and 5 bases from J, leaving 18 bases between.

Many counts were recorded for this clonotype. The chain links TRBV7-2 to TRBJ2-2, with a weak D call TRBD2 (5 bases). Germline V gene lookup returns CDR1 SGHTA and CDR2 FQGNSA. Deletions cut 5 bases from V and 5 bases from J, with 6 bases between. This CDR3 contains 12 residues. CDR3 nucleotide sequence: TGTGCCAGCAGCCCGGGGACCGGGGAGCTGTTTTTT. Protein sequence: CASSPGTGELFF. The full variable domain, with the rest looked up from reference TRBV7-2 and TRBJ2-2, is GAGVSQSPSNKVTEKGKDVELRCDPISGHTALYWYRQSLGQGLEFLIYFQGNSAPDKSGLPSDRFSAERTGGSVSTLTIQRTQQEDSAVYLCASSPGTGELFFGEGSRLTVL.

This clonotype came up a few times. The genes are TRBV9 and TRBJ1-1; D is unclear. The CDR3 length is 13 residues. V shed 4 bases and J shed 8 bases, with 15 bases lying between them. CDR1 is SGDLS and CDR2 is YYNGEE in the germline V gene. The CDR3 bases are TGTGCCAGCAGCCAATCCTCCGGCGGAGAAGCTTTCTTT. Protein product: CASSQSSGGEAFF.

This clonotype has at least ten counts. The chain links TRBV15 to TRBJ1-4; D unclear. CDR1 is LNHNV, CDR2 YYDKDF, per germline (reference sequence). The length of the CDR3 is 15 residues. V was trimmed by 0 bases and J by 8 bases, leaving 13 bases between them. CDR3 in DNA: TGTGCCACCAGCAGAGACAGATCCCCGGTCGAAAAACTGTTTTTT. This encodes CATSRDRSPVEKLFF. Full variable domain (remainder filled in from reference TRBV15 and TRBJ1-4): DAMVIQNPRYQVTQFGKPVTLSCSQTLNHNVMYWYQQKSSQAPKLLFHYYDKDFNNEADTPDNFQSRRPNTSFCFLDIRSPGLGDTAMYLCATSRDRSPVEKLFFGSGTQLSVL.

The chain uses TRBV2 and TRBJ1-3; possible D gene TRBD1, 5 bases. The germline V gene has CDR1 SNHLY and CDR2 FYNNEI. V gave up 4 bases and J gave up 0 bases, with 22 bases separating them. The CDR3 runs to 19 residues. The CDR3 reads CASSGGVRPGRISGNTIYF. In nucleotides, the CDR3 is TGTGCCAGCAGTGGGGGGGTTCGGCCAGGGCGGATCTCTGGAAACACCATATATTTT.

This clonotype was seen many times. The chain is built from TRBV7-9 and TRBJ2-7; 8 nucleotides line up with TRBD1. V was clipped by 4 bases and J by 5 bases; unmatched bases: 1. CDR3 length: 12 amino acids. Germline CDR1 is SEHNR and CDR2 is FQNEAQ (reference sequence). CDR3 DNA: TGTGCCAGCAGCTCAGGGGGCGACGAGCAGTACTTC. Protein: CASSSGGDEQYF.

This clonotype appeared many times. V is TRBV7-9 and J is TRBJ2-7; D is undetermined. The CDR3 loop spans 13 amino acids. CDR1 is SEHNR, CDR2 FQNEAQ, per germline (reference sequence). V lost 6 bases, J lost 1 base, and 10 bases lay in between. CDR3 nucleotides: TGTGCCAGCAGTACGATCCGATCCTACGAGCAGTACTTC. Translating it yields CASSTIRSYEQYF.

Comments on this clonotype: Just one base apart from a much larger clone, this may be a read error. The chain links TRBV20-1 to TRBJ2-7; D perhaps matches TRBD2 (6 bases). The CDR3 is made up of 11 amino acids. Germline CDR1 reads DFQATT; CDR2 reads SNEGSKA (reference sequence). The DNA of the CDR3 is TGCGGTGCCGGGGGACCCTACGAGCAGTACTTC. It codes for CGAGGPYEQYF.

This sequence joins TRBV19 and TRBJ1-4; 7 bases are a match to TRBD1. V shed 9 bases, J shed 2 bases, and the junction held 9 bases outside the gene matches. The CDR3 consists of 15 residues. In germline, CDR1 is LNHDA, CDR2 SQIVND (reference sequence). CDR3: CASTTGAATNEKLFF. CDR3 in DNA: TGTGCCAGCACTACAGGGGCGGCGACTAATGAAAAACTGTTTTTT.

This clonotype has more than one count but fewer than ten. The CDR3 nucleotides are TGTGCCAGCAGGGACCCGGGTCCTACGGGGCAGCCCCAGCATTTT. This translates into CASRDPGPTGQPQHF. The V call is TRBV6-9, the J call TRBJ1-5, with D hard to call. CDR3 length: 15 amino acids. Trimming stripped 6 bases from V and 7 bases from J, with 19 bases between. Germline V gives CDR1 MNHGY, CDR2 SVAAGI.

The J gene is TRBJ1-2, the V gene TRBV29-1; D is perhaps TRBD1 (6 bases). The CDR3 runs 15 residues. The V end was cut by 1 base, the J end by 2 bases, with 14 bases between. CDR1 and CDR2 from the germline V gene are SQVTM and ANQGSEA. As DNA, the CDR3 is TGCAGCGTTGAAGGGGGGGCACACGAAAACTATGGCTACACCTTC. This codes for CSVEGGAHENYGYTF.

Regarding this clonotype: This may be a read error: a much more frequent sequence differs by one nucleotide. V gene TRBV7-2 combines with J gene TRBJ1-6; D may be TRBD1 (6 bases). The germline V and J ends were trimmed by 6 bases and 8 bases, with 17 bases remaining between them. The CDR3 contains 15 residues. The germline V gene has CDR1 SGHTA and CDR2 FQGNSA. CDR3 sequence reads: CASRPGTHRDSPLHF. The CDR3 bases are TGTGCCAGCAGGCCCGGGACCCACAGGGATTCACCCCTCCACTTT.

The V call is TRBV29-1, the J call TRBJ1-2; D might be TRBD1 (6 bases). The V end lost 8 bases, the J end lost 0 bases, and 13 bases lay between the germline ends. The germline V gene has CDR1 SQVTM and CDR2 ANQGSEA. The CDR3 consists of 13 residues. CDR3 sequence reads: CSLSGQTNYGYTF. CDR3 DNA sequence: TGCAGCTTAAGCGGACAGACTAACTATGGCTACACCTTC.

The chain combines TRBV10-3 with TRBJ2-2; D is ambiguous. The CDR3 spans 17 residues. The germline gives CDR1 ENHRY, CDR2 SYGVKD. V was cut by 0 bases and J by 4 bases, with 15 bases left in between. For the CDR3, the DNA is TGTGCCATCAGTGAGTCGCGCCAGGCCGTGGGCACCGGGGAGCTGTTTTTT. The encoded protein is CAISESRQAVGTGELFF.

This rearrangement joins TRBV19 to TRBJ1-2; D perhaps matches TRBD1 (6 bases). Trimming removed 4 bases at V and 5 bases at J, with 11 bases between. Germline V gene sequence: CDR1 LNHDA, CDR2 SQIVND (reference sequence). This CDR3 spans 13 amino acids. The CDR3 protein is CASSTGAAYGYTF. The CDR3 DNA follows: TGTGCCAGTAGTACGGGGGCGGCGTATGGCTACACCTTC. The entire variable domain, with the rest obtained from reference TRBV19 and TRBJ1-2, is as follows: DGGITQSPKYLFRKEGQNVTLSCEQNLNHDAMYWYRQDPGQGLRLIYYSQIVNDFQKGDIAEGYSVSREKKESFPLTVTSAQKNPTAFYLCASSTGAAYGYTFGSGTRLTVV.

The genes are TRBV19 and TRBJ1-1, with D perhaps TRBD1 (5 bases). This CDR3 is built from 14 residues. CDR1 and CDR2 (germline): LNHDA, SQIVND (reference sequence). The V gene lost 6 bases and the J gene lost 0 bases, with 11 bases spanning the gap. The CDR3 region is CASSRQFMNTEAFF. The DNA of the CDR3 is TGTGCCAGTAGCCGACAGTTCATGAACACTGAAGCTTTCTTT.

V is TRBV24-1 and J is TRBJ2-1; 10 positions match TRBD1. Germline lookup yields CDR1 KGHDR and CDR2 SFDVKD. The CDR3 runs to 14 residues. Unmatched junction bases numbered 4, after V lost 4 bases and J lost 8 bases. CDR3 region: CATSDRTGGHEQFF. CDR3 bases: TGTGCCACCAGTGACCGGACAGGGGGGCATGAGCAGTTCTTC.

The DNA of the CDR3 is TGTGCCAGCAGTGAAGGGCCCAGGGCGGTGGAGCCCCAGCATTTT. This encodes CASSEGPRAVEPQHF. The V gene is TRBV2, the J gene TRBJ1-5; possible D gene TRBD1, 5 bases. In germline, CDR1 is SNHLY, CDR2 FYNNEI. Trimming pared 1 base from V and 8 bases from J, leaving 15 bases between. This CDR3 region has 15 residues.

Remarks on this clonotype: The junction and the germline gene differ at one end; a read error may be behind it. The CDR3 coding sequence is TGTGCCGTCAGGGGATGGGGCACTGAAGCTTTCTTT. Its protein is CAVRGWGTEAFF. The chain is built from TRBV10-3 and TRBJ1-1; a weak D match, TRBD1 (6 bases). Germline V gene sequence: CDR1 ENHRY, CDR2 SYGVKD. The CDR3 length is 12 residues.

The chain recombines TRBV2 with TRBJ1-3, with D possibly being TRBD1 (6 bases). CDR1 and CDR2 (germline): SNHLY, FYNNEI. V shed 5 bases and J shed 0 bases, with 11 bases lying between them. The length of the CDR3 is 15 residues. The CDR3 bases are TGTGCCAGCAGTAACACAGGGAACTCTGGAAACACCATATATTTT. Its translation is CASSNTGNSGNTIYF.

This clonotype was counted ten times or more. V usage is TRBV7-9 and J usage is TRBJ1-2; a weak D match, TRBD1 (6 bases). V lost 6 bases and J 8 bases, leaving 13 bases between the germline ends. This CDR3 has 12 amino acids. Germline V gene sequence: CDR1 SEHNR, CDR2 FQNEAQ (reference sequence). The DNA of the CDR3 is TGTGCCAGCAGGAACAGGGCCCGAGGCTACACCTTC. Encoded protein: CASRNRARGYTF.

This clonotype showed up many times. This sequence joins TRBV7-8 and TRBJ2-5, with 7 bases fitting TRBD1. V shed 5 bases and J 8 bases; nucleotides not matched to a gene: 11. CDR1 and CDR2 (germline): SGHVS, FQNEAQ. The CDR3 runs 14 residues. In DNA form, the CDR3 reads TGTGCCAGCAGCGATGGGACAGTCGAGCGAACCCAGTACTTC. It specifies CASSDGTVERTQYF.

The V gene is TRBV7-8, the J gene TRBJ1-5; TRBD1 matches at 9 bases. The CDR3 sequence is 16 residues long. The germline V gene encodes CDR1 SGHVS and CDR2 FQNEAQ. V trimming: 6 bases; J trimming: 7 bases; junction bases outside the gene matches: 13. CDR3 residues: CASSRGRTGVLQPQHF. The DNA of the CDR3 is TGTGCCAGCAGTCGTGGGCGGACAGGGGTTTTGCAGCCCCAGCATTTT.

The CDR3 reads CASSSETGGDGTQYF. The CDR3 coding sequence is TGCGCCAGCAGCTCCGAGACAGGGGGCGATGGGACCCAGTACTTC. The chain carries TRBV5-1 and TRBJ2-5; 10 positions agree with TRBD1. Germline CDR1 is SGHRS and CDR2 is YFSETQ. CDR3 length equals 15 residues. The trim removed 3 bases at V and 7 bases at J, leaving 9 bases unmatched.